The source of this TCR beta chain is a study of blood T cell repertoires in COVID-19. Repertoires were generated with immunoSEQ multiplex PCR, while TCRdb's copy carries only in-frame clones and drops some. The repertoire has a few hundred thousand clones, 80% to 90% of them found once; the top ten carry approximately 4.8%. Trimming removed 8 bases at V and 3 bases at J, with 10 bases between. This CDR3 region has 12 residues. Germline V gene data show CDR1 as SNHLY and CDR2 as FYNNEI. Individuals aged roughly 18 to 95 years were recruited from around 22 US areas. In assigning cohorts, the study relied on participant-reported clinical history.

The sequencing input was PBMCs or T cells enriched from blood (not recorded which). The chain carries TRBV2 and TRBJ1-1, with a weak D call TRBD1 (5 bases). The sequence came from a woman aged 25 to 45 who had been exposed to COVID-19. The CDR3 DNA follows: TGTGCCAGCTCCTGGGGGGACACTGAAGCTTTCTTT. Its translation is CASSWGDTEAFF. Full variable domain (rest looked up from reference TRBV2 and TRBJ1-1): EPEVTQTPSHQVTQMGQEVILRCVPISNHLYFYWYRQILGQKVEFLVSFYNNEISEKSEIFDDQFSVERPDGSNFTLKIRSTKLEDSAMYFCASSWGDTEAFFGQGTRLTVV.